The 10 T cell receptor beta chains below were found in one sample sequenced in a study of neurological immune-mediated disorders. MiXCR was run by TCRdb on the 5' RACE reads, yielding one entry per CDR3 protein. The sample includes fewer than 35,000 distinct CDR3 sequences, roughly 4.4% of them seen just once. Sequenced: PBMCs. Every receptor here comes from a young man in good health.

This clonotype was found many times. This chain joins TRBV25-1 and TRBJ1-6; D perhaps matches TRBD1 (5 bases). This CDR3 region has 16 residues. Germline assignment: CDR1 MGHDK and CDR2 SYGVNS. The germline V and J ends were trimmed by 1 base and 9 bases, with 16 bases remaining between them. In DNA form, the CDR3 reads TGTGCCAGCAGTGAATCCTCGGCAGGGTTGGTTTCACCCCTCCACTTT. Translated, it gives CASSESSAGLVSPLHF. Based on the CDR3 plus reference TRBV25-1 and TRBJ1-6, the full variable domain is EADIYQTPRYLVIGTGKKITLECSQTMGHDKMYWYQQDPGMELHLIHYSYGVNSTEKGDLSSESTVSRIRTEHFPLTLESARPSHTSQYLCASSESSAGLVSPLHFGNGTRLTVT.

This clonotype was recorded at least ten times. The gene calls are TRBV4-2 and TRBJ2-6; TRBD2 is a possible D gene (5 bases). Germline CDR1 and CDR2: LGHNA and YNFKEQ. The V gene lost 0 bases and the J gene lost 0 bases, with 12 bases spanning the gap. The CDR3 spans 18 residues. DNA of the CDR3: TGTGCCAGCAGCCAAGACGGACTGCCTGCCTCTGGGGCCAACGTCCTGACTTTC. Protein product: CASSQDGLPASGANVLTF.

This clonotype was observed many times. The V gene is TRBV20-1, the J gene TRBJ2-7; tentatively, D is TRBD2 (5 bases). Germline CDR1 reads DFQATT; CDR2 reads SNEGSKA (reference sequence). This CDR3 has 15 amino acids. The V end was cut by 5 bases, the J end by 3 bases, with 20 bases between. This CDR3 reads CSAVRGLGPVYEQYF. CDR3 bases: TGCAGTGCTGTCCGCGGGCTAGGACCAGTCTACGAGCAGTACTTC.

This clonotype was seen at least ten times. The chain links TRBV4-1 to TRBJ2-2; D may be TRBD1 or TRBD2 (7 bases each). Trimming took off 6 bases at V and 6 bases at J, with 23 bases between the two ends. The germline V gene has CDR1 MGHRA and CDR2 YSYEKL. The CDR3 length is 17 residues. The CDR3 loop is CASRFAPTRGTAGELFF. CDR3 DNA sequence: TGCGCCAGCAGATTTGCCCCTACGCGGGGGACAGCCGGGGAGCTGTTTTTT.

This clonotype was picked up many times. The rearrangement uses TRBV5-5 and TRBJ2-5; no reliable D call. The V gene lost 4 bases and the J gene lost 6 bases, with 19 bases spanning the gap. The CDR3 spans 15 residues. Germline CDR1 reads SGHKS; CDR2 reads YYEKEE (reference sequence). The CDR3 reads CASSADIGAGKTQYF. The CDR3 nucleotides are TGTGCCAGCAGCGCCGATATAGGAGCAGGAAAGACCCAGTACTTC.

The table lists this clonotype with many counts. V is TRBV29-1 and J is TRBJ1-1, with a tentative D call TRBD1 (6 bases). The CDR3 runs to 10 residues. Trimming removed 7 bases from V and 6 bases from J, with 9 bases in between. The germline V gene has CDR1 SQVTM and CDR2 ANQGSEA. DNA of the CDR3: TGCAGCGACGACAGGCCTGAAGCTTTCTTT. Residues: CSDDRPEAFF.

This clonotype was seen repeatedly, ten times or more. The chain recombines TRBV12-3 or TRBV12-4 with TRBJ2-3, with 12 bases that match TRBD2. V lost 6 bases and J lost 0; bases outside the gene matches: 7. The CDR3 contains 17 residues. CDR3 loop: CASSRGLAGTSTDTQYF. The CDR3 DNA is TGTGCCAGCAGCCGAGGACTAGCGGGGACTAGCACAGATACGCAGTATTTT.

This clonotype was seen repeatedly, ten times or more. The chain combines TRBV20-1 with TRBJ1-1, with 12 bases fitting TRBD1. The CDR3 consists of 16 residues. Germline lookup yields CDR1 DFQATT and CDR2 SNEGSKA (reference sequence). V was pared by 5 bases and J by 7 bases, with 14 bases of the junction left unmatched. CDR3 sequence: CSAWPGQGASDGEAFF. DNA of the CDR3: TGCAGTGCTTGGCCGGGACAGGGGGCTTCTGATGGTGAAGCTTTCTTT.

This clonotype was counted ten times or more. V is TRBV10-3 and J is TRBJ1-1, with 7 bases identical to TRBD1. This CDR3 is built from 15 residues. CDR1 is ENHRY and CDR2 is SYGVKD in the germline V gene. V shed 2 bases and J 2 bases; nucleotides not matched to a gene: 5. In DNA, the CDR3 is TGTGCCATCAGTGAGCAGTCAGGGGGAAACACTGAAGCTTTCTTT. Translating gives CAISEQSGGNTEAFF.

This clonotype was observed at least ten times. The genes are TRBV7-2 and TRBJ1-2; D call uncertain. This CDR3 contains 14 residues. CDR1 and CDR2 (germline): SGHTA, FQGNSA. V lost 1 base to trimming and J lost 6 bases, with 12 bases between them. The CDR3 DNA sequence: TGTGCCAGCAGCTTAGGCTGGGCTTCCGATGGCTACACCTTC. Its protein product is CASSLGWASDGYTF.